A single sample gave rise to the 25 T cell receptor beta chains below, sequenced in a study of a mutant IDH1 vaccine in newly diagnosed glioma. No antigens are known for them. The table came from immunoSEQ multiplex PCR; TCRdb's copy has only in-frame clones and leaves some out. The data show about 64,000 clones, 74% seen once. The time point is: week 35, safety follow-up. Every vaccine dose comprised 300 ug of mutant IDH1 20-mer peptide plus topical imiquimod. The material sequenced was PBMCs, taken from a glioma patient whose treatment included an IDH1 peptide vaccine. These receptors were collected from a man between 45 and 60 years old with glioma.

The V and J genes are TRBV4-3 and TRBJ2-3, with 8 bases aligning to TRBD2. The CDR3 runs to 15 residues. Germline CDR1 is LGHNA and CDR2 is YSLEER. J gave up 4 bases and V 0 bases, and 3 bases lay outside the gene matches. The chain's CDR3 is CASSQDSGVADTQYF. Written as DNA, the CDR3 is TGCGCCAGCAGCCAAGATAGCGGGGTGGCAGATACGCAGTATTTT.

The chain combines TRBV27 with TRBJ2-2; D is possibly TRBD1 (6 bases). Germline loops: CDR1 MNHEY, CDR2 SMNVEV (reference sequence). With 1 base removed from V and 0 bases from J, the gap between germline ends came to 9 bases. The CDR3 sequence is 16 residues long. The CDR3 coding sequence is TGTGCCAGCAGTTTATGGGGGCATACGAACACCGGGGAGCTGTTTTTT. Protein sequence: CASSLWGHTNTGELFF.

V and J are TRBV27 and TRBJ1-1; 8 bases line up with TRBD1. V shed 4 bases, J shed 9 bases, and the junction held 4 bases outside the gene matches. The germline CDR1 and CDR2 sequences are MNHEY and SMNVEV (reference sequence). This CDR3 comprises 12 residues. The DNA for the CDR3 is TGTGCCAGCAGTTCGAGCAGGGGGCAAGCTTTCTTT. Translation: CASSSSRGQAFF.

In its sample, this clone was seen a few times. The rearrangement links TRBV19 to TRBJ2-2, with D perhaps assigned TRBD1 or TRBD2 (5 bases each). The ends were cut back, 5 bases at V and 5 bases at J, with 18 bases in the middle. Germline assignment: CDR1 LNHDA and CDR2 SQIVND (reference sequence). The CDR3 is made up of 16 amino acids. This chain's CDR3 is CASSPPRGGGTGELFF. CDR3 nucleotide sequence: TGTGCCAGTAGTCCCCCAAGGGGCGGAGGAACCGGGGAGCTGTTTTTT.

This clone showed up just once. The genes are TRBV5-1 and TRBJ2-3, with D perhaps being TRBD1 or TRBD2 (7 bases each). This CDR3 has 15 amino acids. Deletions cut 5 bases from V and 1 base from J, with 14 bases between. CDR1 is SGHRS, CDR2 YFSETQ, per germline. CDR3 sequence (DNA): TGCGCCAGCAGACTCCAGGGGGGGGGCACAGATACGCAGTATTTT. Its protein product is CASRLQGGGTDTQYF.

The rearrangement joins TRBV9 to TRBJ1-2, with 7 bases identical to TRBD1. Germline V lookup: CDR1 SGDLS, CDR2 YYNGEE. V shed 1 base and J 7 bases; nucleotides not matched to a gene: 7. This CDR3 is 14 amino acids long. CDR3 sequence reads: CASSVTDRDVGYTF. The CDR3 nucleotides are TGTGCCAGCAGCGTAACTGACAGGGATGTTGGCTACACCTTC. The complete variable domain, with remaining parts taken from reference TRBV9 and TRBJ1-2, reads DSGVTQTPKHLITATGQRVTLRCSPRSGDLSVYWYQQSLDQGLQFLIQYYNGEERAKGNILERFSAQQFPDLHSELNLSSLELGDSALYFCASSVTDRDVGYTFGSGTRLTVV.

This rearrangement joins TRBV11-2 to TRBJ1-4; 11 bases agree with TRBD1. Losses at the gene ends were 6 bases for V and 6 bases for J; bases not matched to a gene: 9. Per germline, CDR1 SGHAT and CDR2 FQNNGV. This CDR3 has 16 amino acids. The CDR3, as DNA: TGTGCCAGCAGTACCGGGACAGGGGGGGTTCATGAAAAACTGTTTTTT. This encodes CASSTGTGGVHEKLFF.

This clone appeared a few times. The rearrangement links TRBV7-9 to TRBJ1-1; D not certain. V gave up 5 bases and J gave up 0 bases, with 4 bases separating them. This CDR3 contains 12 residues. Germline V gives CDR1 SEHNR, CDR2 FQNEAQ (reference sequence). The CDR3 region is CASSLMNTEAFF. CDR3 sequence (DNA): TGTGCCAGCAGCCTTATGAACACTGAAGCTTTCTTT.

This rearrangement joins TRBV7-2 to TRBJ2-5; 11 bases align to TRBD1. Germline CDR1 SGHTA, CDR2 FQGNSA. The length of the CDR3 is 15 residues. Trimming at V came to 1 base and at J to 5 bases, leaving 3 bases not matched to a gene. The CDR3 DNA reads as TGTGCCAGCAGCTTAGGGACAGGGGGCGGGGAGACCCAGTACTTC. Protein product: CASSLGTGGGETQYF.

V and J are TRBV19 and TRBJ1-2; D unresolved. Per germline, CDR1 LNHDA and CDR2 SQIVND (reference sequence). This CDR3 has 13 amino acids. V lost 5 bases, J lost 4 bases, and 11 bases lay in between. The DNA for the CDR3 is TGTGCCAGTAGTCCGCGGAACTCCTATGGCTACACCTTC. Its translation is CASSPRNSYGYTF.

This chain uses TRBV18 with TRBJ1-1; possible D gene TRBD1, 5 bases. Germline assignment: CDR1 KGHSH and CDR2 LQKENI. The ends were cut back, 1 base at V and 6 bases at J, with 9 bases in the middle. This CDR3 contains 13 residues. CDR3 sequence reads: CASSPQPGSEAFF. The CDR3 DNA follows: TGTGCCAGCTCACCACAGCCAGGGTCTGAAGCTTTCTTT.

This CDR3 reads CASRGENNEQFF. The CDR3, as DNA: TGTGCCAGCAGGGGAGAGAACAATGAGCAGTTCTTC. V gene TRBV7-3 combines with J gene TRBJ2-1; D might be TRBD2 (5 bases). Germline V gene lookup returns CDR1 SGHTA and CDR2 FQGTGA. The CDR3 is 12 residues long. V was trimmed by 6 bases and J by 5 bases, leaving 8 bases between them.

CDR3 in DNA: TGTGCCAGCAGCCCTGGCCCGGGTACCTACAATGAGCAGTTCTTC. This codes for CASSPGPGTYNEQFF. The gene calls are TRBV7-2 and TRBJ2-1; D remains ambiguous. The V gene lost 5 bases and the J gene lost 2 bases, with 13 bases spanning the gap. The CDR3 loop spans 15 amino acids. Germline CDR1 reads SGHTA; CDR2 reads FQGNSA.

As for this clone: A read error may produce the germline difference seen at one junction end. The chain employs TRBV7-3 and TRBJ2-5; 10 bases fit TRBD1. Germline values: CDR1 SGHTA, CDR2 FQGTGA. This CDR3 has 15 amino acids. CDR3 residues: CASSITDRGKETQYF. As DNA, the CDR3 is TGTGCCAGCAGCATAACGGACAGGGGGAAAGAGACCCAGTACTTC. The variable domain in full, completed from reference TRBV7-3 and TRBJ2-5, reads GAGVSQTPSNKVTEKGKYVELRCDPISGHTALYWYRQSLGQGPEFLIYFQGTGAADDSGLPNDRFFAVRPEGSVSTLKIQRTERGDSAVYLCASSITDRGKETQYFGPGTRLLVL.

This chain connects TRBV30 to TRBJ1-6; 7 bases align to TRBD1. CDR1 and CDR2 from the germline V gene are GTSNPN and SVGIG (reference sequence). Trimming at V came to 7 bases and at J to 9 bases, leaving 6 bases not matched to a gene. The CDR3 is made up of 12 amino acids. The CDR3 loop is CASRDSLSPLHF. CDR3 coding DNA: TGTGCCTCCCGGGACAGTCTTTCACCCCTCCACTTT. Complete variable domain (other parts from reference TRBV30 and TRBJ1-6): SQTIHQWPATLVQPVGSPLSLECTVEGTSNPNLYWYRQAAGRGLQLLFYSVGIGQISSEVPQNLSASRPQDRQFILSSKKLLLSDSGFYLCASRDSLSPLHFGNGTRLTVT.

This rearrangement joins TRBV4-3 to TRBJ1-2, with D possibly TRBD1 on 6 matching bases. V lost 3 bases and J lost 1, with 9 bases in between. CDR1 LGHNA and CDR2 YSLEER come from the germline V gene. This CDR3 is built from 14 residues. This chain's CDR3 is CASSQDRFNYGYTF. The CDR3 nucleotides read TGCGCCAGCAGCCAGGACAGATTTAACTATGGCTACACCTTC.

This clone occurred a few times. The chain is built from TRBV19 and TRBJ2-1; D is uncertain. This CDR3 contains 12 residues. Germline V gene sequence: CDR1 LNHDA, CDR2 SQIVND (reference sequence). Trimming stripped 3 bases from V and 5 bases from J, with 5 bases between. The CDR3 DNA reads as TGTGCCAGTAGTATCTCTAACAATGAGCAGTTCTTC. Protein: CASSISNNEQFF.

This chain uses TRBV7-2 with TRBJ1-2; TRBD1 aligns across 10 bases. The trim removed 5 bases at V and 8 bases at J, leaving 8 bases unmatched. This CDR3 region has 14 residues. CDR1 and CDR2 (germline): SGHTA, FQGNSA. Here the CDR3 DNA reads TGTGCCAGCAGCCCTAGACAGGGGGCAGGCGGCTACACCTTC. This codes for CASSPRQGAGGYTF.

The chain has TRBV5-4 and TRBJ2-2; 15 bases fit TRBD2. The CDR3 totals 18 residues. Germline assignment: CDR1 SGHNT and CDR2 YYREEE (reference sequence). J gave up 6 bases and V 5 bases, and 11 bases lay outside the gene matches. The CDR3 DNA reads TGTGCCAGCAGTGTAGGGGGACTAGCGGGGGGCGTCGCCGGGGAGCTGTTTTTT. Protein: CASSVGGLAGGVAGELFF.

This clone has a handful of counts. The V call is TRBV5-1, the J call TRBJ2-5; D gene unclear. Trimming removed 4 bases at V and 7 bases at J, with 14 bases between. CDR1 SGHRS and CDR2 YFSETQ come from the germline V gene. The CDR3 loop spans 13 amino acids. Written as DNA, the CDR3 is TGCGCCAGCAGCGGTGATGGGGTCGGGACCCAGTACTTC. It encodes CASSGDGVGTQYF. Using reference TRBV5-1 and TRBJ2-5 for the parts outside the CDR3, the full variable domain is KAGVTQTPRYLIKTRGQQVTLSCSPISGHRSVSWYQQTPGQGLQFLFEYFSETQRNKGNFPGRFSGRQFSNSRSEMNVSTLELGDSALYLCASSGDGVGTQYFGPGTRLLVL.

The gene calls are TRBV9 and TRBJ1-5; tentatively, D is TRBD1 (5 bases). Germline assignment: CDR1 SGDLS and CDR2 YYNGEE. This CDR3 contains 14 residues. V was pared by 3 bases and J by 7 bases, with 14 bases between. The CDR3 nucleotides read TGTGCCAGCAGCGCGGGGACCCAAGGACAGCCCCAGCATTTT. Its translation is CASSAGTQGQPQHF.

The chain combines TRBV5-1 with TRBJ2-1, with a weak D call TRBD2 (5 bases). Germline lookup yields CDR1 SGHRS and CDR2 YFSETQ. This CDR3 is built from 12 residues. The ends were cut back, 3 bases at V and 8 bases at J, with 9 bases in the middle. CDR3 region: CASSWGVDEQFF. The CDR3 DNA follows: TGCGCCAGCAGCTGGGGAGTTGATGAGCAGTTCTTC.

V is TRBV6-1 and J is TRBJ1-1; 8 bases match TRBD1. This CDR3 spans 15 amino acids. Germline values: CDR1 MNHNS, CDR2 SASEGT. The V segment lost 2 bases and the J segment 4 bases; nucleotides outside the gene matches: 6. CDR3 nucleotides: TGTGCCAGCAGTGAAAGGGACGGACAGGGCACTGAAGCTTTCTTT. It codes for CASSERDGQGTEAFF.

The chain combines TRBV7-2 with TRBJ2-7; unclear D gene. This CDR3 spans 16 amino acids. Germline V gives CDR1 SGHTA, CDR2 FQGNSA. Deletions cut 5 bases from V and 2 bases from J, with 19 bases between. The CDR3 sequence is CASSQPNYRNTYEQYF. The CDR3 nucleotides are TGTGCCAGCAGCCAACCAAATTACAGAAATACCTACGAGCAGTACTTC.

Only one count was recorded for this clone. The chain recombines TRBV2 with TRBJ1-4; possible D gene TRBD1, 5 bases. Trimming pared 6 bases from V and 7 bases from J, leaving 12 bases between. There are 13 residues in the CDR3. Germline values: CDR1 SNHLY, CDR2 FYNNEI. The CDR3 nucleotides read TGTGCCAGCAGAGGTAGTCAGGGTGAAAAACTGTTTTTT. It is translated as CASRGSQGEKLFF.